Below, one TCR beta chain is given with its context. The antigen is unknown. Germline values: CDR1 ENHRY, CDR2 SYGVKD. The CDR3 has 13 amino acids. V lost 8 bases to trimming and J lost 5 bases, with 15 bases between them. The sample comes from a study of cytotoxic CD8 clonotypes in ibrutinib-treated CLL. The wider study: Once treatment had gone on for a median of around eleven months, range 6 to 36, response samples were drawn. Overall study results and limits: A difference in sampling times existed between sustained-remission and progressing patients. Contraction or stability on treatment was seen for public clonotypes, which were uncommon.

Depth targeted 1 in 200,000 to 1 in 1 million T cells, averaging about 9.2x coverage per clonotype. Only in-frame clones appear in the TCRdb table, and some are missing; sequencing was by immunoSEQ multiplex PCR. The sample comprises about 45,000 clones, 65% of which are singletons, and around a fifth rests with the top ten. The V gene is TRBV10-3, the J gene TRBJ1-2; D ambiguous. This receptor was taken from a human donor with chronic lymphocytic leukemia. The sample consisted of PBMCs, taken after 24 months of ibrutinib treatment. Here the CDR3 reads CAIESSTGYGYTF. CDR3 in DNA: TGTGCCATCGAATCCTCGACGGGATATGGCTACACCTTC.